The clone carrying this T cell receptor (beta chain) was detected many times. Its antigen is undetermined. The authors ran a second PCR of roughly 6 to 12 cycles using a sample-barcoded 5' primer and a J-beta primer mix. TCRdb called the 5' RACE reads again in MiXCR, with one record for every CDR3 protein. The sample lists hundreds of thousands of distinct CDR3 sequences; about 30% were seen once. The entry originates in a study of blood T cells in healthy people across ages. Study-wide results and limits: Diversity was estimated from one million T cells, and these estimates were considered underestimates.

The sequencing sample was made of blood. The clonotype was recovered from a woman older than 75 in good health.

CDR3 coding DNA: TGTGCCAGCGGACAGGCCTACGAGCAGTACTTC. Its translation is CASGQAYEQYF. V gene TRBV7-2 combines with J gene TRBJ2-7; TRBD1 agrees at 7 bases. The CDR3 loop spans 11 amino acids. The J segment lost 2 bases and the V segment lost 8 bases, leaving 0 bases of the junction unmatched. Germline CDR1 is SGHTA and CDR2 is FQGNSA.